Listed here are 11 T cell receptor beta chains from one sample, sequenced in a study of T cell responses to AZD1222 COVID-19 vaccine. Generated by immunoSEQ multiplex PCR, the TCRdb table keeps only in-frame clones and is missing some. The data contain tens of thousands of clones, about three quarters of them singletons. The sample in question was peripheral blood, obtained 28 days after the second dose of the MenACWY control vaccine. Receptor source: an adult who received the MenACWY meningococcal vaccine as a control.

The chain links TRBV5-4 to TRBJ1-2, with D maybe TRBD1 (6 bases). In germline, CDR1 is SGHNT, CDR2 YYREEE (reference sequence). The CDR3 extends over 13 amino acids. The V and J ends lost 4 bases and 4 bases respectively, with 11 bases between them. The CDR3 DNA reads TGTGCCAGCAGCCCGGGGGCGAGCTATGGCTACACCTTC. It specifies CASSPGASYGYTF.

This chain connects TRBV30 to TRBJ1-1, with D unclear. The CDR3 has 12 residues. In germline, CDR1 is GTSNPN, CDR2 SVGIG (reference sequence). V was pared by 4 bases and J by 0 bases, with 6 bases between. The CDR3: CAWTDMNTEAFF. The DNA for the CDR3 is TGTGCCTGGACAGACATGAACACTGAAGCTTTCTTT.

This clone is termed large (0.1 to 1%). The V gene is TRBV27, the J gene TRBJ2-7, with D unresolved. CDR1 and CDR2 from the germline V gene are MNHEY and SMNVEV (reference sequence). The germline V and J ends were trimmed by 3 bases and 4 bases, with 10 bases remaining between them. The CDR3 totals 13 residues. For the CDR3, the DNA is TGTGCCAGCAGTTTGAATGTGGGGTACGAGCAGTACTTC. It translates to CASSLNVGYEQYF.

The V gene is TRBV5-1, the J gene TRBJ1-1, with 8 bases lining up with TRBD1. The J segment lost 3 bases and the V segment lost 0 bases, leaving 7 bases of the junction unmatched. Germline V gives CDR1 SGHRS, CDR2 YFSETQ. This CDR3 has 16 amino acids. In DNA form, the CDR3 reads TGCGCCAGCAGCTTGGGACAGGGGATGGGCGACACTGAAGCTTTCTTT. Its protein is CASSLGQGMGDTEAFF.

The gene calls are TRBV7-8 and TRBJ2-7; TRBD1 is a possible D gene (5 bases). Trimming removed 1 base from V and 4 bases from J, with 11 bases in between. Germline CDR1 reads SGHVS; CDR2 reads FQNEAQ. The CDR3 has 14 amino acids. The CDR3 reads CASSLGAREYEQYF. CDR3 coding DNA: TGTGCCAGCAGCTTAGGGGCCAGGGAATACGAGCAGTACTTC.

The V call is TRBV5-1, the J call TRBJ2-1; 15 bases are shared with TRBD2. This CDR3 region has 17 residues. The V gene end was trimmed by 4 bases and the J gene end by 9 bases; junction bases not matched to a gene: 11. Germline assignment: CDR1 SGHRS and CDR2 YFSETQ. The CDR3 sequence: CASSLRTSGRALGEQFF. CDR3 bases: TGCGCCAGCAGCCTGCGGACTAGCGGGAGGGCCTTAGGTGAGCAGTTCTTC.

The V and J genes are TRBV7-2 and TRBJ1-2; no reliable D call. V shed 0 bases and J shed 10 bases, with 9 bases lying between them. Germline V lookup: CDR1 SGHTA, CDR2 FQGNSA. The CDR3 has 12 amino acids. The CDR3 region is CASSLAEGPYTF. Written as DNA, the CDR3 is TGTGCCAGCAGCTTAGCGGAGGGCCCCTACACCTTC.

V usage is TRBV7-9 and J usage is TRBJ2-1; 9 bases are a match to TRBD2. CDR1 is SEHNR and CDR2 is FQNEAQ in the germline V gene (reference sequence). Losses at the gene ends were 5 bases for V and 5 bases for J; bases not matched to a gene: 10. The CDR3 has 16 residues. The CDR3 sequence is CASSQLGSGGNNEQFF. CDR3 DNA sequence: TGTGCCAGCAGCCAACTTGGTAGCGGGGGTAACAATGAGCAGTTCTTC. The variable domain in full, completed from reference TRBV7-9 and TRBJ2-1, reads DTGVSQNPRHKITKRGQNVTFRCDPISEHNRLYWYRQTLGQGPEFLTYFQNEAQLEKSRLLSDRFSAERPKGSFSTLEIQRTEQGDSAMYLCASSQLGSGGNNEQFFGPGTRLTVL.

V is TRBV28 and J is TRBJ1-1, with 11 bases fitting TRBD1. In germline, CDR1 is MDHEN, CDR2 SYDVKM. J gave up 2 bases and V 6 bases, and 8 bases lay outside the gene matches. The CDR3 runs to 16 residues. The CDR3 here is CASRDRDRGSNTEAFF. The CDR3 nucleotides read TGTGCCAGCAGAGACCGGGACAGGGGGTCAAACACTGAAGCTTTCTTT.

This rearrangement joins TRBV30 to TRBJ1-1, with D uncertain. This CDR3 is 15 amino acids long. Germline CDR1 reads GTSNPN; CDR2 reads SVGIG (reference sequence). The ends were cut back, 2 bases at V and 0 bases at J, with 13 bases in the middle. The CDR3 DNA follows: TGTGCCTGGAGTACCGGGAACCCCCTGAACACTGAAGCTTTCTTT. It translates to CAWSTGNPLNTEAFF.

J is TRBJ1-5 and V is TRBV6-1; D is unclear. V was clipped by 3 bases and J by 2 bases, with 5 bases between them. The CDR3 sequence is 13 residues long. Germline-derived CDR1 and CDR2 are MNHNS and SASEGT. In DNA form, the CDR3 reads TGTGCCAGCAGTGAGCCCGGCAATCAGCCCCAGCATTTT. Amino acids: CASSEPGNQPQHF.